This T cell receptor (beta chain) was found in a study of cytomegalovirus exposure and HLA in healthy donors. Across the study: Within the Caucasian-associated ancestry cluster were roughly 82% of the 398 genotyped donors. Study-level findings and limits: Immune exposure was documented only through CMV serostatus. Earlier analysis looked at TCR beta V segments, and most were productive about 90% or about 30% of the time.

This CDR3 is built from 15 residues. Trimming shortened V by 2 bases and J by 2 bases, and 13 bases separated the two germline ends. The germline V gene encodes CDR1 WNHNN and CDR2 SYGVQD (reference sequence). As to this clone: The target antigen is unknown.

The PCR had 60 Vbeta and 13 Jbeta primers. Using immunoSEQ multiplex PCR, the repertoire was profiled, and TCRdb retains in-frame clones only, with some absent. The sample carries around 250,000 clones, approximately 81% recorded once. Sequencing was performed on PBMCs. The TCR originated in an older woman in good health and CMV-seropositive. The rearrangement joins TRBV10-1 to TRBJ2-7; D perhaps matches TRBD2 (5 bases). The DNA of the CDR3 is TGCGCCAGCAGTGAGGGAGGCAGACTGGCCTACGAGCAGTACTTC. Amino acids: CASSEGGRLAYEQYF.